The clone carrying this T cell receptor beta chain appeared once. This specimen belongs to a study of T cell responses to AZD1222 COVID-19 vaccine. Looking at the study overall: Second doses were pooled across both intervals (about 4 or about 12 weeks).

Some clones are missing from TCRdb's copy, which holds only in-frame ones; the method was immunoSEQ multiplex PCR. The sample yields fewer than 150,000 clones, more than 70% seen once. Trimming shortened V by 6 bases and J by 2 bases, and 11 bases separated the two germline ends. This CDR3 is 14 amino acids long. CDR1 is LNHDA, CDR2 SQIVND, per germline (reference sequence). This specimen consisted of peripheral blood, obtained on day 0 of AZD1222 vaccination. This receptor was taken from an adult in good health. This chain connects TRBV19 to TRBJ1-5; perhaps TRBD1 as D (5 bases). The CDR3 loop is CASSGDAGNQPQHF. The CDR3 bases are TGTGCCAGTAGCGGGGACGCGGGCAATCAGCCCCAGCATTTT.